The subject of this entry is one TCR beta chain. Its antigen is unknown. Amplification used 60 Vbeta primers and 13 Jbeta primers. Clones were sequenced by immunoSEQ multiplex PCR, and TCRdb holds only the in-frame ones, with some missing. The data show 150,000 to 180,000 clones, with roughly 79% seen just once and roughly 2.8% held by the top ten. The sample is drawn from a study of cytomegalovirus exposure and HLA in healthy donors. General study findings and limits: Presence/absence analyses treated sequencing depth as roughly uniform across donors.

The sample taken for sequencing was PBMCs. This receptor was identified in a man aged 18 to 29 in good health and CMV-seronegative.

DNA for the CDR3: TGTGCCAGCAGCGTAGCTCCAGAAAACTATGGCTACACCTTC. This encodes CASSVAPENYGYTF. The chain employs TRBV9 and TRBJ1-2; D not resolved. With 0 bases removed from V and 2 bases from J, the gap between germline ends came to 8 bases. Germline V gives CDR1 SGDLS, CDR2 YYNGEE. CDR3 size: 14 residues.